The 7 T cell receptor beta chains reported below all come from one sample, sequenced in a study of T cells in Graves' hyperthyroidism and ophthalmopathy. Amplification of TCR beta CDR3 regions was performed using RNA transcripts as template. A first-round RT-PCR of the TCR CDR3 used the HTBI primer set. TCRdb redid the calling of the multiplex PCR reads with MiXCR, one entry per CDR3 protein. The sample lists 600,000 or so distinct CDR3 sequences; 14% were seen once. What was sequenced was blood. All receptors derive from a young woman with Graves' ophthalmopathy.

This clonotype was observed a single time. The chain recombines TRBV6-1 with TRBJ2-7; TRBD2 aligns across 15 bases. Germline assignment: CDR1 MNHNS and CDR2 SASEGT. The CDR3 extends over 17 amino acids. V lost 3 bases to trimming and J lost 7 bases; unmatched junction nucleotides: 10. CDR3 bases: TGTGCCAGCAGTGATAGAGCCGGGACTAGCGGGAGGTATGAGCAGTACTTC. Translated, it gives CASSDRAGTSGRYEQYF.

The J gene is TRBJ2-5, the V gene TRBV30, with 9 bases lining up with TRBD2. Unmatched junction bases numbered 5, after V lost 3 bases and J lost 3 bases. The CDR3 spans 14 residues. The germline V gene encodes CDR1 GTSNPN and CDR2 SVGIG (reference sequence). CDR3 in DNA: TGTGCCTGGAGGTCAGCGGGAGGCGAAGAGACCCAGTACTTC. It encodes CAWRSAGGEETQYF.

A note on this clonotype: A much larger clone lies a single base off, so this may be a read error. V usage is TRBV12-3 or TRBV12-4 and J usage is TRBJ1-5; D uncertain. This CDR3 is 14 amino acids long. The DNA of the CDR3 is TGTACCAGCAGTTTCACAGAGCGGAGTCAGCCCCAGCATTTT. It codes for CTSSFTERSQPQHF.

The sample holds many counts of this clonotype. Here the CDR3 DNA reads TGCGCCAGCAGCATAAGCAGCTGGGACGAGCAGTACTTC. Translating gives CASSISSWDEQYF. The V call is TRBV5-1, the J call TRBJ2-7; D gene unclear. CDR3 length: 13 amino acids. Germline CDR1 and CDR2: SGHRS and YFSETQ. Trimming pared 4 bases from V and 5 bases from J, leaving 13 bases between.

This clonotype was seen many times. The V and J genes are TRBV6-1 and TRBJ2-7; unclear D gene. Trimming stripped 6 bases from V and 0 bases from J, with 3 bases between. Germline CDR1 MNHNS, CDR2 SASEGT. CDR3 length: 11 amino acids. The CDR3, as DNA: TGTGCCAGCAGGAGCTCCTACGAGCAGTACTTC. This translates into CASRSSYEQYF.

As concerns this clonotype: A much larger clone is a single base away; this may be a read error. V gene TRBV27 combines with J gene TRBJ2-1; possible D gene TRBD2, 6 bases. Germline V gene lookup returns CDR1 MNHEY and CDR2 SMNVEV (reference sequence). V was cut by 5 bases and J by 8 bases, with 13 bases left in between. There are 13 residues in the CDR3. Written as DNA, the CDR3 is TGTGCCAGCAGTCAGGTGTGGGGGGATGAGCAGTTCTTC. Translating it yields CASSQVWGDEQFF.

This sequence joins TRBV18 and TRBJ1-1; TRBD1 aligns across 9 bases. CDR3 length equals 16 residues. Germline CDR1 and CDR2: KGHSH and LQKENI. V was pared by 3 bases and J by 3 bases, with 8 bases of the junction left unmatched. CDR3 bases: TGTGCCAGCTCACCGCAACAGGGGGCCGAGGACACTGAAGCTTTCTTT. It specifies CASSPQQGAEDTEAFF.